What follows are 16 T cell receptor beta chains derived from one specimen sequenced in a study of blood T cells in healthy people across ages. It was with a sample-barcoded 5' primer and a J-beta primer mix that a second PCR of about 7 to 12 cycles was run. MiXCR was run by TCRdb on the 5' RACE reads, yielding one entry per CDR3 protein. The data contain hundreds of thousands of distinct CDR3 sequences, more than 50% of them singletons. Sequenced input: blood. The receptors were gathered from a man between 40 and 49 years old in good health.

In this sample, this clonotype turned up a few times. V gene TRBV7-2 combines with J gene TRBJ1-2, with 7 bases matching TRBD1. Germline V CDR1 and CDR2: SGHTA, FQGNSA. The J segment lost 6 bases and the V segment lost 2 bases, leaving 12 bases of the junction unmatched. This CDR3 has 16 amino acids. The CDR3 bases are TGTGCCAGCAGCTTAATAAGAGAGGGGGCGCCGGATGGCTACACCTTC. It codes for CASSLIREGAPDGYTF.

In this sample, this clonotype turned up once. The chain carries TRBV6-5 and TRBJ2-5, with 9 positions matching TRBD1. The J call is doubtful: the DNA matches TRBJ2-7 better. Germline values: CDR1 MNHEY, CDR2 SVGAGI. This CDR3 is 11 amino acids long. The CDR3 coding sequence is TGTGCCGTTAACAGGGGGCGCGAGCAGTACTTC. Its protein product is CAVNRGREQYF.

The chain links TRBV29-1 to TRBJ2-1; weak D call: TRBD2 (7 bases). The CDR3 length is 14 residues. Germline CDR1 reads SQVTM; CDR2 reads ANQGSEA. Trimming removed 4 bases from V and 7 bases from J, with 17 bases in between. The CDR3 DNA sequence: TGCAGCGTTGCTGAGGGGGGGCGCGGGAATGAGCAGTTCTTC. Its protein product is CSVAEGGRGNEQFF.

The chain combines TRBV12-3 or TRBV12-4 with TRBJ2-1; 8 bases align to TRBD2. This CDR3 has 18 residues. The junction had 14 bases not matched to a gene; V was cut back by 6 bases and J by 1 base. CDR3 nucleotide sequence: TGTGCCAGCAGGACCGGGACCAGCGGGGGTGGGTCCTACAATGAGCAGTTCTTC. Encoded protein: CASRTGTSGGGSYNEQFF.

The chain employs TRBV7-2 and TRBJ1-1; TRBD1 aligns across 7 bases. The CDR3 totals 15 residues. The V and J ends lost 3 bases and 1 base, in that order; junction bases with no gene match: 5. Looked up from germline, CDR1 is SGHTA and CDR2 is FQGNSA. In DNA form, the CDR3 reads TGTGCCAGCAGCTTTAACAGGGGTGGGAACACTGAAGCTTTCTTT. It translates to CASSFNRGGNTEAFF. Filled out from reference TRBV7-2 and TRBJ1-1, the complete variable domain reads GAGVSQSPSNKVTEKGKDVELRCDPISGHTALYWYRQSLGQGLEFLIYFQGNSAPDKSGLPSDRFSAERTGGSVSTLTIQRTQQEDSAVYLCASSFNRGGNTEAFFGQGTRLTVV.

The chain is built from TRBV3-1 and TRBJ1-5; no definite D call. The germline V gene encodes CDR1 LGHDT and CDR2 YNNKEL (reference sequence). Between the trimmed V and J ends, which lost 2 bases and 3 bases, there was a span of 11 bases. The CDR3 consists of 15 residues. CDR3 DNA: TGTGCCAGCAGCCAAAACGTTGGGAACAATCAGCCCCAGCATTTT. Translating gives CASSQNVGNNQPQHF.

The chain combines TRBV27 with TRBJ1-1; unclear D gene. Per the germline V gene, CDR1 is MNHEY and CDR2 is SMNVEV (reference sequence). V lost 1 base and J 0 bases, leaving 9 bases between the germline ends. This CDR3 comprises 15 residues. The CDR3 nucleotides read TGTGCCAGCAGTTTATTCGCATCCATGAACACTGAAGCTTTCTTT. Protein product: CASSLFASMNTEAFF.

As to this clonotype: One end of the junction varies from germline; a read error may be responsible. The genes are TRBV7-9 and TRBJ2-3, with 9 positions matching TRBD1. The CDR3 totals 16 residues. Germline V gives CDR1 SEHNR, CDR2 FQNEAQ (reference sequence). This CDR3 is CASSQSDRGFTNTQYF. The CDR3, as DNA: TGTGCCAGCAGCCAGAGCGACAGGGGGTTCACAAATACGCAGTATTTT.

The V call is TRBV15, the J call TRBJ1-5; D might be TRBD1 (6 bases). Deletions cut 1 base from V and 7 bases from J, with 14 bases between. The CDR3 consists of 15 residues. Germline V gene lookup returns CDR1 LNHNV and CDR2 YYDKDF (reference sequence). The CDR3 DNA follows: TGTGCCACCAGCAGAGTTCGGGGGGCGGGACAGCCCCAGCATTTT. It specifies CATSRVRGAGQPQHF.

This chain joins TRBV4-2 and TRBJ2-3, with D perhaps TRBD2 (5 bases). The germline gives CDR1 LGHNA, CDR2 YNFKEQ. CDR3 length: 14 amino acids. Trimming removed 1 base at V and 6 bases at J, with 11 bases between. CDR3 loop: CASSQAPSQDTQYF. The CDR3 coding sequence is TGTGCCAGCAGCCAAGCGCCTAGCCAGGATACGCAGTATTTT.

This clonotype appeared many times. The chain has TRBV19 and TRBJ2-3; D may match TRBD1 or TRBD2 (6 bases each). Germline CDR1 reads LNHDA; CDR2 reads SQIVND (reference sequence). The CDR3 has 15 amino acids. Between the trimmed V and J ends, which lost 10 bases and 2 bases, there was a span of 19 bases. CDR3 bases: TGTGCCACCACCGCGGGACAAACCCCCACAGATACGCAGTATTTT. It translates to CATTAGQTPTDTQYF.

This clonotype was detected a few times. This rearrangement joins TRBV3-1 to TRBJ2-7; D not certain. CDR3 length equals 15 residues. Trimming shortened V by 1 base and J by 3 bases, and 13 bases separated the two germline ends. Per the germline V gene, CDR1 is LGHDT and CDR2 is YNNKEL (reference sequence). The CDR3: CASSQGVADSYEQYF. The CDR3 region has the DNA TGTGCCAGCAGCCAAGGAGTCGCGGATAGCTACGAGCAGTACTTC.

The chain carries TRBV7-2 and TRBJ2-1; D unclear. The CDR3 is made up of 14 amino acids. CDR1 and CDR2 (germline): SGHTA, FQGNSA. The V gene lost 1 base and the J gene lost 9 bases, with 13 bases spanning the gap. The DNA for the CDR3 is TGTGCCAGCAGCTTAGATCTCATACCCGCTGAGCAGTTCTTC. This sequence encodes CASSLDLIPAEQFF. Together with reference TRBV7-2 and TRBJ2-1, the CDR3 gives the full variable domain: GAGVSQSPSNKVTEKGKDVELRCDPISGHTALYWYRQSLGQGLEFLIYFQGNSAPDKSGLPSDRFSAERTGGSVSTLTIQRTQQEDSAVYLCASSLDLIPAEQFFGPGTRLTVL.

This clonotype was detected once. The rearrangement uses TRBV20-1 and TRBJ2-3; D possibly corresponds to TRBD1 (6 bases). Per germline, CDR1 DFQATT and CDR2 SNEGSKA (reference sequence). The CDR3 sequence is 14 residues long. The V end lost 3 bases, the J end lost 2 bases, and 12 bases lay between the germline ends. The CDR3 DNA reads TGCAGTGCTAGGGCAGGGGCGACCACAGATACGCAGTATTTT. Translating it yields CSARAGATTDTQYF.

V and J are TRBV9 and TRBJ2-7, with 9 positions matching TRBD1. The CDR3 extends over 16 amino acids. Per the germline V gene, CDR1 is SGDLS and CDR2 is YYNGEE. V dropped 4 bases and J dropped 7; count of bases not matched to a gene: 15. The CDR3 DNA is TGTGCCAGCAGCCCAGACCCTAGACAGGGGGTTGAAGAGCAGTACTTC. Protein product: CASSPDPRQGVEEQYF.

This clonotype has a handful of counts. The chain is built from TRBV10-3 and TRBJ1-6; 7 bases map to TRBD1. There are 17 residues in the CDR3. From germline, CDR1 is ENHRY and CDR2 SYGVKD. Unmatched junction bases numbered 14, after V lost 3 bases and J lost 9 bases. CDR3: CAISDSTGPGVGSPLHF. The CDR3 DNA follows: TGTGCCATCAGTGACTCGACAGGGCCCGGGGTAGGTTCACCCCTCCACTTT.